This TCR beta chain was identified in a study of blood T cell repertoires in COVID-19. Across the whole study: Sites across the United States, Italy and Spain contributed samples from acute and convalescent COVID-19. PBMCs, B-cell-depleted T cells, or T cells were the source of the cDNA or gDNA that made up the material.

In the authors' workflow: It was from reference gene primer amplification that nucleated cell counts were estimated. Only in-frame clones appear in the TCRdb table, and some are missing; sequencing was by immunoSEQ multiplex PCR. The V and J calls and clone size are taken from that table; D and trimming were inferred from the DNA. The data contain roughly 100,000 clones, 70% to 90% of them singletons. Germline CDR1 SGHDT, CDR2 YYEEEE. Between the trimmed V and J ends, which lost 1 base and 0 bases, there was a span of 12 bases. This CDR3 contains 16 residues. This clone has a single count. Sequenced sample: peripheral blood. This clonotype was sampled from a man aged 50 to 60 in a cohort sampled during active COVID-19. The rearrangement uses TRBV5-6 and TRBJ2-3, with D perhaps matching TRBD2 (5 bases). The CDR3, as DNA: TGTGCCAGCAGCTTGCGAGGGTCCGATAGCACAGATACGCAGTATTTT. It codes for CASSLRGSDSTDTQYF.